This T cell receptor beta chain was found in a study of T cells in Graves' hyperthyroidism and ophthalmopathy. There are 17 residues in the CDR3. The germline V and J ends were trimmed by 0 bases and 3 bases, with 18 bases remaining between them. Germline CDR1 reads MNHEY; CDR2 reads SVGEGT. Authors of the study amplified TCR beta CDR3 regions from RNA transcripts. The primer set for the first-round RT-PCR of the TCR CDR3 was HTBI. TCRdb independently ran MiXCR on the multiplex PCR reads; one entry per CDR3 protein. Here the sample spans 450,000 to 600,000 distinct CDR3 sequences, less than 20% being singletons. Ten or more counts support this clonotype.

Sequenced material: blood. This receptor was identified in a man in his forties or fifties with Graves' ophthalmopathy. This chain joins TRBV6-2 or TRBV6-3 and TRBJ2-7; D is possibly TRBD1 (5 bases). The CDR3 here is CASSYSPGQLLNYEQYF. The CDR3 DNA reads TGTGCCAGCAGTTACTCCCCCGGACAACTACTGAACTACGAGCAGTACTTC.